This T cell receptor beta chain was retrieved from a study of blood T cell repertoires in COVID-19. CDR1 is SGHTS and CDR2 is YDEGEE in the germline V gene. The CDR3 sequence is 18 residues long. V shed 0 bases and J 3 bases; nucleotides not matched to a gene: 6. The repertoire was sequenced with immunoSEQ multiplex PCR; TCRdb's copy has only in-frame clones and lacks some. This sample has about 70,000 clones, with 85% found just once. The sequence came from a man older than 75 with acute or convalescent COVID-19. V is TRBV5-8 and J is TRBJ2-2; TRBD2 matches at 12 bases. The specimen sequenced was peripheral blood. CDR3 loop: CASSLGGLAGQHTGELFF. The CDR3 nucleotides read TGTGCCAGCAGCTTGGGGGGACTAGCGGGTCAACACACCGGGGAGCTGTTTTTT.